These 19 T cell receptor beta chains originate from one sample sequenced in a study of shared clonotypes between healthy human individuals (TCRdb year 2020). Receptors were amplified or captured by the immunoSEQ multiplex PCR assay. Drawn from immuneACCESS, this table holds only the in-frame rearrangements with V and J called that TCRdb kept. Clones are partly lost; checked studies trace under half to an unresolved V gene and leave the rest unexplained. Counted in this sample were about 2.1 million clones; about 94% of them appeared once. The ten largest account for about 1.7% of the sample. For the CD8 naive samples, CD45RO-negative cells were positively selected for CCR7, yielding a CD45RA+CCR7+ population from which TemRA cells were excluded. The specimen was naive CD8+ T cells from PBMCs. The sample's cell subset or site label is to be understood as: CD45RA+CCR7+. The source of these receptors is a man younger than 35 in good health. Some clones in this sample may be carry-over from other donors' samples.

This chain uses TRBV25-1 with TRBJ2-2; D perhaps matches TRBD1 (7 bases). From germline, CDR1 is MGHDK and CDR2 SYGVNS. With 1 base removed from V and 6 bases from J, the gap between germline ends came to 12 bases. This CDR3 spans 15 amino acids. The CDR3 nucleotides are TGTGCCAGCAGTGAATGGGCAGGGGGGCCCGGGGAGCTGTTTTTT. It codes for CASSEWAGGPGELFF.

The V gene is TRBV18, the J gene TRBJ1-5; D is unclear. CDR1 KGHSH and CDR2 LQKENI come from the germline V gene. The CDR3 has 13 residues. Trimming pared 0 bases from V and 5 bases from J, leaving 5 bases between. CDR3 sequence reads: CASSPPGYQPQHF. CDR3 bases: TGTGCCAGCTCACCACCAGGGTATCAGCCCCAGCATTTT.

This chain links TRBV4-2 with TRBJ2-7; 8 nucleotides match TRBD2. CDR1 is LGHNA and CDR2 is YNFKEQ in the germline V gene. V was pared by 4 bases and J by 7 bases, with 9 bases of the junction left unmatched. This CDR3 comprises 14 residues. The DNA of the CDR3 is TGTGCCAGCAGCCCTGGAGTCGGGGGGGTGGAGCAGTACTTC. Translating it yields CASSPGVGGVEQYF.

The chain employs TRBV19 and TRBJ2-1, with a tentative D call TRBD1 (6 bases). The germline CDR1 and CDR2 sequences are LNHDA and SQIVND (reference sequence). V lost 2 bases and J lost 4, with 12 bases in between. CDR3 size: 15 residues. CDR3 amino acids: CASSINQDRYNEQFF. The CDR3 region has the DNA TGTGCCAGTAGTATAAATCAGGACAGATACAATGAGCAGTTCTTC.

J is TRBJ1-1 and V is TRBV7-8; TRBD1 might be the D (6 bases). V was clipped by 1 base and J by 1 base, with 10 bases between them. Germline V gene sequence: CDR1 SGHVS, CDR2 FQNEAQ. The CDR3 totals 15 residues. In DNA form, the CDR3 reads TGTGCCAGCAGCTTAGATAGGGGGAGGAACACTGAAGCTTTCTTT. It specifies CASSLDRGRNTEAFF.

The CDR3 reads CASSVAGGGVADTQYF. The CDR3 coding sequence is TGTGCCAGCAGCGTAGCTGGCGGGGGGGTCGCAGATACGCAGTATTTT. The rearrangement links TRBV9 to TRBJ2-3; TRBD2 matches at 9 bases. The CDR3 is 16 amino acids. The germline CDR1 and CDR2 sequences are SGDLS and YYNGEE. V lost 0 bases and J lost 4; bases outside the gene matches: 6. Together with reference TRBV9 and TRBJ2-3, the CDR3 gives the full variable domain: DSGVTQTPKHLITATGQRVTLRCSPRSGDLSVYWYQQSLDQGLQFLIQYYNGEERAKGNILERFSAQQFPDLHSELNLSSLELGDSALYFCASSVAGGGVADTQYFGPGTRLTVL.

The chain couples TRBV6-6 to TRBJ2-7; either TRBD1 or TRBD2 may supply D (6 bases each). From germline, CDR1 is MNHNY and CDR2 SVGAGI (reference sequence). CDR3 length equals 14 residues. Deletions cut 7 bases from V and 0 bases from J, with 13 bases between. In DNA, the CDR3 is TGTGCCAGCACCCCGGGGGCCGCCTCCTACGAGCAGTACTTC. Residues: CASTPGAASYEQYF.

This chain joins TRBV7-9 and TRBJ2-7; D is uncertain. The V gene lost 1 base and the J gene lost 3 bases, with 10 bases spanning the gap. The V gene's germline CDR1 is SEHNR and CDR2 FQNEAQ (reference sequence). CDR3 length: 14 residues. The DNA for the CDR3 is TGTGCCAGCAGCTTAGTTGCCAGTTTCTACGAGCAGTACTTC. This translates into CASSLVASFYEQYF.

The rearrangement joins TRBV12-5 to TRBJ2-3; TRBD1 agrees at 7 bases. The CDR3 totals 15 residues. Unmatched junction bases numbered 10, after V lost 6 bases and J lost 4 bases. The germline V gene encodes CDR1 LGHNT and CDR2 FRNRAP. The CDR3 sequence: CASGPGTALSDTQYF. CDR3 in DNA: TGTGCTAGTGGACCAGGGACAGCTTTGTCAGATACGCAGTATTTT.

The rearrangement joins TRBV28 to TRBJ1-1; D is uncertain. Germline V gene lookup returns CDR1 MDHEN and CDR2 SYDVKM. The CDR3 extends over 14 amino acids. V gave up 8 bases and J gave up 1 base, with 14 bases separating them. CDR3 protein: CASRSDYRNTEAFF. The CDR3 DNA sequence: TGTGCCAGCCGTTCCGATTACAGGAACACTGAAGCTTTCTTT.

A remark on this clone: Other DNA sequences within the sample encode an identical CDR3. The chain is built from TRBV27 and TRBJ2-3; 9 nucleotides match TRBD2. Germline CDR1 MNHEY, CDR2 SMNVEV (reference sequence). There are 16 residues in the CDR3. With 2 bases clipped from V and 1 base from J, the junction kept 4 bases outside the gene matches. The CDR3 DNA reads TGTGCCAGCAGTTTACTGAGGACTAGCGGCACAGATACGCAGTATTTT. This encodes CASSLLRTSGTDTQYF.

The CDR3, as DNA: TGTGCCTGGAGCCCCGCTGGAAACACCATATATTTT. Its translation is CAWSPAGNTIYF. The chain has TRBV30 and TRBJ1-3; D not resolved. Germline loops: CDR1 GTSNPN, CDR2 SVGIG (reference sequence). Trimming took 3 bases from V and 2 from J, leaving 5 bases between them. The CDR3 spans 12 residues. Using reference TRBV30 and TRBJ1-3 for the parts outside the CDR3, the full variable domain is SQTIHQWPATLVQPVGSPLSLECTVEGTSNPNLYWYRQAAGRGLQLLFYSVGIGQISSEVPQNLSASRPQDRQFILSSKKLLLSDSGFYLCAWSPAGNTIYFGEGSWLTVV.

Remarks on this clone: Within the sample, other DNA sequences also encode this same CDR3. The gene calls are TRBV27 and TRBJ2-7, with TRBD2 as a possible D gene (5 bases). CDR1 is MNHEY, CDR2 SMNVEV, per germline (reference sequence). The CDR3 contains 12 residues. Between the trimmed V and J ends, which lost 2 bases and 3 bases, there was a span of 5 bases. CDR3 loop: CASSLGGYEQYF. The DNA for the CDR3 is TGTGCCAGCAGTTTAGGAGGCTACGAGCAGTACTTC.

The chain employs TRBV28 and TRBJ1-2; perhaps TRBD1 as D (5 bases). The V end was cut by 3 bases, the J end by 8 bases, with 13 bases between. CDR1 MDHEN and CDR2 SYDVKM come from the germline V gene. The CDR3 sequence is 13 residues long. CDR3 sequence: CASSFLRGSGYTF. The CDR3 DNA sequence: TGTGCCAGCAGTTTTTTAAGGGGTAGCGGCTACACCTTC.

The chain carries TRBV10-2 and TRBJ2-7; D is unresolved. CDR1 is WSHSY, CDR2 SAAADI, per germline. V lost 7 bases to trimming and J lost 2 bases, with 12 bases between them. The CDR3 is made up of 13 amino acids. For the CDR3, the DNA is TGCGCCAGCACCTCAGTGATCACCTACGAGCAGTACTTC. This gives the protein CASTSVITYEQYF.

J is TRBJ2-5 and V is TRBV18; the match to TRBD2 covers 8 bases. Germline-derived CDR1 and CDR2 are KGHSH and LQKENI. V lost 1 base and J lost 5; bases outside the gene matches: 3. The CDR3 has 14 residues. CDR3: CASSPQRERETQYF. CDR3 nucleotide sequence: TGTGCCAGCTCACCACAGCGGGAGAGGGAGACCCAGTACTTC.

The CDR3 protein is CASSFSQSNNYGYTF. CDR3 nucleotides: TGTGCCAGCAGTTTTAGCCAGAGTAATAACTATGGCTACACCTTC. J is TRBJ1-2 and V is TRBV28; no definite D call. Trimming removed 3 bases from V and 1 base from J, with 12 bases in between. Germline V CDR1 and CDR2: MDHEN, SYDVKM. The CDR3 extends over 15 amino acids.

V usage is TRBV20-1 and J usage is TRBJ1-2; D unclear. V lost 3 bases and J lost 8, with 7 bases in between. The CDR3 is 10 amino acids. Germline V gives CDR1 DFQATT, CDR2 SNEGSKA (reference sequence). The DNA of the CDR3 is TGCAGTGCTAGGTGGAGGGGCTACACCTTC. As protein: CSARWRGYTF.

The chain recombines TRBV11-1 with TRBJ2-7, with a weak D call TRBD2 (6 bases). CDR3 length: 17 amino acids. The V gene's germline CDR1 is SGHAT and CDR2 FQDESV (reference sequence). Trimming took off 4 bases at V and 2 bases at J, with 21 bases between the two ends. The CDR3 DNA follows: TGTGCCAGCAGCTCGGGGCGCCCGCGGGGACTGACCTACGAGCAGTACTTC. This translates into CASSSGRPRGLTYEQYF.